The 17 T cell receptor beta chains presented below share a single source sample, sequenced in a study of vaccination effects on CD4 cells after COVID-19. Assay used: immunoSEQ multiplex PCR; TCRdb lists only in-frame clones, some missing. Of 70,000 or so clones in the sample, around 73% were seen once. Cultured cells yielded isolated CD4+ T cells after roughly 11 days. Vaccine administered to participants consisted of two doses of either BNT162b2 or mRNA-1273. Their recognized antigens are unknown. The sample was CD4+ T cells from PBMCs cultured without peptide, taken after COVID-19 vaccination. The receptor source for this set is a human donor who received a COVID-19 vaccine.

This clone was observed once. The chain combines TRBV6-2 or TRBV6-3 with TRBJ1-2, with D maybe TRBD1 (5 bases). V lost 4 bases and J lost 4, with 10 bases in between. Germline lookup yields CDR1 MNHEY and CDR2 SVGEGT. The CDR3 runs to 13 residues. The DNA for the CDR3 is TGTGCCAGCAGTTGGGGGGTTCCCTATGGCTACACCTTC. It translates to CASSWGVPYGYTF.

V and J are TRBV28 and TRBJ1-1; possibly TRBD1 for D (5 bases). The CDR3 totals 12 residues. V was cut by 8 bases and J by 0 bases, with 7 bases left in between. Germline values: CDR1 MDHEN, CDR2 SYDVKM. Written as DNA, the CDR3 is TGTGCCAGCGACAGTATGAACACTGAAGCTTTCTTT. Protein: CASDSMNTEAFF.

CDR3 in amino acids: CASSLDRGLSNQPQHF. Here the CDR3 DNA reads TGTGCCAGCAGCTTGGACAGGGGGCTAAGCAATCAGCCCCAGCATTTT. The chain recombines TRBV5-6 with TRBJ1-5; 9 bases are shared with TRBD1. Germline V gene lookup returns CDR1 SGHDT and CDR2 YYEEEE. The CDR3 loop spans 16 amino acids. J lost 1 base, V lost 0 bases, and 2 bases had no gene match.

The CDR3 sequence is CATSRDPGFNEKLFF. The CDR3 DNA follows: TGTGCCACCAGCAGAGATCCGGGGTTCAATGAAAAACTGTTTTTT. The chain recombines TRBV15 with TRBJ1-4; unclear D gene. The CDR3 is 15 amino acids. Trimming left V 0 bases short and J 5 bases short, with 10 bases between. Germline lookup yields CDR1 LNHNV and CDR2 YYDKDF (reference sequence). Full variable domain (missing parts from reference TRBV15 and TRBJ1-4): DAMVIQNPRYQVTQFGKPVTLSCSQTLNHNVMYWYQQKSSQAPKLLFHYYDKDFNNEADTPDNFQSRRPNTSFCFLDIRSPGLGDTAMYLCATSRDPGFNEKLFFGSGTQLSVL.

The CDR3 spells CASSYRGDRNSPLHF. As DNA, the CDR3 is TGTGCCAGCAGTTACCGGGGGGACAGGAACTCACCCCTCCACTTT. The chain has TRBV6-4 and TRBJ1-6, with 8 bases identical to TRBD1. Germline V CDR1 and CDR2: MRHNA, SNTAGT. The CDR3 spans 15 residues. V lost 5 bases to trimming and J lost 10 bases; unmatched junction nucleotides: 10.

The gene calls are TRBV6-5 and TRBJ2-5; 7 bases fit TRBD1. Per the germline V gene, CDR1 is MNHEY and CDR2 is SVGAGI. The CDR3 consists of 14 residues. Trimming took 6 bases from V and 5 from J; bases not matched to a gene: 9. The CDR3 reads CASSQTGFGETQYF. The CDR3 DNA reads as TGTGCCAGCAGCCAGACAGGGTTTGGTGAGACCCAGTACTTC.

This sequence joins TRBV5-1 and TRBJ1-2, with D perhaps matching TRBD1 (5 bases). This CDR3 comprises 13 residues. V lost 0 bases, J lost 8 bases, and 11 bases lay in between. Germline CDR1 and CDR2: SGHRS and YFSETQ. The CDR3 is CASSLGQGSGYTF. The CDR3 bases are TGCGCCAGCAGCTTGGGTCAGGGTAGCGGCTACACCTTC.

In its sample, this clone was seen a few times. The chain couples TRBV2 to TRBJ1-6; D is possibly TRBD1 (5 bases). Trimming took off 6 bases at V and 12 bases at J, with 18 bases between the two ends. This CDR3 is 14 amino acids long. The germline V gene encodes CDR1 SNHLY and CDR2 FYNNEI. CDR3 DNA: TGTGCCAGCAGCGGGGACCGCAATGAAGGACCCCTCCACTTT. This sequence encodes CASSGDRNEGPLHF.

This clone has just a few counts. At one of its ends the junction is not consistent with the germline gene, which may arise from a read error. The CDR3 here is CASSPRDRGVIF. The CDR3 DNA reads TGTGCCAGCAGCCCTCGGGACAGGGGGGTTATTTTT. The chain carries TRBV3-1 (or the pseudogene TRBV3-2) and TRBJ1-4, with 11 nucleotides matching TRBD1. This CDR3 has 12 amino acids. The germline V gene has CDR1 LGHDT and CDR2 YNNKEL (reference sequence).

This rearrangement joins TRBV18 to TRBJ2-5; a possible D gene is TRBD1 (5 bases). Trimming left V 4 bases short and J 4 bases short, with 10 bases between. This CDR3 region has 13 residues. Germline lookup yields CDR1 KGHSH and CDR2 LQKENI. Here the CDR3 reads CASSQGFRETQYF. The DNA for the CDR3 is TGTGCCAGCTCACAGGGGTTTCGAGAGACCCAGTACTTC.

This chain links TRBV28 with TRBJ1-5, with unresolved D. The germline V gene has CDR1 MDHEN and CDR2 SYDVKM. The CDR3 sequence is 14 residues long. V was clipped by 6 bases and J by 5 bases, with 14 bases between them. The CDR3 DNA reads TGTGCCAGCAGAGGAGGGTTTGGGGATCAGCCCCAGCATTTT. Protein sequence: CASRGGFGDQPQHF.

This chain connects TRBV14 to TRBJ2-2; TRBD2 agrees at 8 bases. Germline V lookup: CDR1 SGHDN, CDR2 FVKESK. With V trimmed by 4 bases and J by 4 bases, 5 bases remained unmatched. This CDR3 has 15 amino acids. The CDR3 DNA sequence: TGTGCCAGCAGCCGTAACGGGGGGGGCACCGGGGAGCTGTTTTTT. This codes for CASSRNGGGTGELFF.

The rearrangement links TRBV27 to TRBJ2-3; D uncertain. The germline gives CDR1 MNHEY, CDR2 SMNVEV (reference sequence). This CDR3 contains 14 residues. The V end was cut by 3 bases, the J end by 0 bases, with 7 bases between. CDR3 in amino acids: CASSLSASTDTQYF. CDR3 DNA sequence: TGTGCCAGCAGTTTGTCAGCCAGCACAGATACGCAGTATTTT.

The rearrangement joins TRBV18 to TRBJ2-2, with D hard to call. Germline loops: CDR1 KGHSH, CDR2 LQKENI. The CDR3 covers 14 residues. Trimming left V 5 bases short and J 4 bases short, with 11 bases between. CDR3: CASSLGSGTGELFF. The CDR3 region has the DNA TGTGCCAGCTCATTGGGATCAGGCACCGGGGAGCTGTTTTTT.

This sequence joins TRBV10-3 and TRBJ1-1, with D uncertain. Per the germline V gene, CDR1 is ENHRY and CDR2 is SYGVKD. Trimming pared 4 bases from V and 1 base from J, leaving 4 bases between. The CDR3 has 12 amino acids. The CDR3 DNA is TGTGCCATCAGTGTACAGAACACTGAAGCTTTCTTT. It translates to CAISVQNTEAFF.

The chain joins TRBV5-4 to TRBJ2-5; 7 nucleotides agree with TRBD1. V was pared by 7 bases and J by 2 bases, with 8 bases of the junction left unmatched. Germline V CDR1 and CDR2: SGHNT, YYREEE (reference sequence). The CDR3 length is 14 residues. In DNA, the CDR3 is TGTGCCAGCCGTAGGGCAGGGGGTCAAGAGACCCAGTACTTC. It encodes CASRRAGGQETQYF.

This clone occurred once. This CDR3 is CAISEATFSGNTIYF. The CDR3 DNA reads TGTGCCATCAGTGAGGCGACGTTCTCTGGAAACACCATATATTTT. The V gene is TRBV10-3, the J gene TRBJ1-3; D gene ambiguous. This CDR3 is built from 15 residues. Per germline, CDR1 ENHRY and CDR2 SYGVKD. V gave up 2 bases and J gave up 0 bases, with 8 bases separating them.